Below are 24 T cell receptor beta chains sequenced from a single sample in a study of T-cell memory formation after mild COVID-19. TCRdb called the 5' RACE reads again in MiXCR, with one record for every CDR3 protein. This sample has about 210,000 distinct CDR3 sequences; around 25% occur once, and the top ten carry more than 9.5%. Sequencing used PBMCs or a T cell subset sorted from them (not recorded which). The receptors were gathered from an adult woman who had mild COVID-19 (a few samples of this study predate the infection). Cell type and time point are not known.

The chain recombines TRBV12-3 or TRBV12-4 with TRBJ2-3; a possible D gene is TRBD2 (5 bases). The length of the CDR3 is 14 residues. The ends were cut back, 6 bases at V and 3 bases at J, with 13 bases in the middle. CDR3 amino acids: CASSPDGGTDTQYF. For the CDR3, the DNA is TGTGCCAGCAGCCCCGACGGCGGGACAGATACGCAGTATTTT.

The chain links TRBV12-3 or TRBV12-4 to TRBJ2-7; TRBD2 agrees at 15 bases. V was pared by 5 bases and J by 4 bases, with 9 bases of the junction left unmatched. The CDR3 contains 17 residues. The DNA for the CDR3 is TGTGCCAGCAGTCCTCAAGGGGGACTAGCGGGGGGTTACGAGCAGTACTTC. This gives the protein CASSPQGGLAGGYEQYF.

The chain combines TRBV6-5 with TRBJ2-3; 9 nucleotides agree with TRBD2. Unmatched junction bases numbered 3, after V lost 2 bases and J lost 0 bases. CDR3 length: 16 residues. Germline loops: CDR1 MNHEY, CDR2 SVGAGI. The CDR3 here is CASSYSGGTSTDTQYF. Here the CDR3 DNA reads TGTGCCAGCAGTTACAGCGGGGGGACTAGCACAGATACGCAGTATTTT.

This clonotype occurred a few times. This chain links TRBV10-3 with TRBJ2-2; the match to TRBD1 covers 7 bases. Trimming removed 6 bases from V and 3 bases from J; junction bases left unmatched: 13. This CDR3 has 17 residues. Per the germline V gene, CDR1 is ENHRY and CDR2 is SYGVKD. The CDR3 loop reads CAIRGTALLTDTGELFF. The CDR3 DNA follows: TGTGCCATCAGGGGGACAGCTCTATTGACCGACACCGGGGAGCTGTTTTTT.

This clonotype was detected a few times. The CDR3 DNA is TGTGCCAGCAACCCATTGGGAGGGATCGGCTACGAGCAGTACTTC. This translates into CASNPLGGIGYEQYF. The chain joins TRBV7-6 to TRBJ2-7; 7 bases align to TRBD2. The length of the CDR3 is 15 residues. After removal of 7 bases from V and 3 bases from J, the junction contained 12 bases not matched to a gene. Germline V gene sequence: CDR1 SGHVS, CDR2 FNYEAQ.

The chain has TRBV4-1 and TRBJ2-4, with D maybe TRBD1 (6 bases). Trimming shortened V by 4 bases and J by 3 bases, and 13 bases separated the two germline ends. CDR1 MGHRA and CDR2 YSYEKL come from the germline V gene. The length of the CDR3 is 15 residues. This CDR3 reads CASSLQGSGKNIQYF. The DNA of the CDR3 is TGCGCCAGCAGCCTGCAGGGGTCGGGCAAAAACATTCAGTACTTC.

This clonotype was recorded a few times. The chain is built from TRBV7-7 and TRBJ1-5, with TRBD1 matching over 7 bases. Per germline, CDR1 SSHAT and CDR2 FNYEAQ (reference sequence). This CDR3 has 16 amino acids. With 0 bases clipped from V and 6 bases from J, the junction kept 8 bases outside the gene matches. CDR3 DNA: TGTGCCAGCAGCTTAGCGGAGCGGGCAGGGGGTCAGCCCCAGCATTTT. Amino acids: CASSLAERAGGQPQHF.

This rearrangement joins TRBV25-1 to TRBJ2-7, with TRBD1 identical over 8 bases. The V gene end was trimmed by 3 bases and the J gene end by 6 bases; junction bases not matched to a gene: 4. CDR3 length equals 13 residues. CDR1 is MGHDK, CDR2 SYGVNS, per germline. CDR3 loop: CASSDWTGFEQYF. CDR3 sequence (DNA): TGTGCCAGCAGTGACTGGACAGGGTTCGAGCAGTACTTC.

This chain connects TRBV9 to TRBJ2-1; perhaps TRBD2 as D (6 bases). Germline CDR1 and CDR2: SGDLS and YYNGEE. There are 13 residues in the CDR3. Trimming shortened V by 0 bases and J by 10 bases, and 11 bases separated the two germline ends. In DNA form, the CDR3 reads TGTGCCAGCAGCGTAGTCGGGGGAAGGGAGCAGTTCTTC. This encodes CASSVVGGREQFF.

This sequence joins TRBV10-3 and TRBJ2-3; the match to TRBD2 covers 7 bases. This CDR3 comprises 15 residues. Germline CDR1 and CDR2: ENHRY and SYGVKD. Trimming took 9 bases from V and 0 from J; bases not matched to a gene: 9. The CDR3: CAIRRLALSTDTQYF. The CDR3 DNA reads TGTGCCATACGCAGACTAGCACTTAGCACAGATACGCAGTATTTT.

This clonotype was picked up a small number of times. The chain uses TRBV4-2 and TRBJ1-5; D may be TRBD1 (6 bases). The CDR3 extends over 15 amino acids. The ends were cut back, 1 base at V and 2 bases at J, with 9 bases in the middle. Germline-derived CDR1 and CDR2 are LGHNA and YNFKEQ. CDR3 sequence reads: CASSQVRGGNQPQHF. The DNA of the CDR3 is TGTGCCAGCAGCCAAGTCAGGGGTGGCAATCAGCCCCAGCATTTT.

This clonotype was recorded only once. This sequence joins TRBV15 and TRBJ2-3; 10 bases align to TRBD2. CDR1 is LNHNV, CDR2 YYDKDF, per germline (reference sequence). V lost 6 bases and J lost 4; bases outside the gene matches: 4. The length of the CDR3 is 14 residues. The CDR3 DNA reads TGTGCCACCAGAGCAGCGGGAGGGGCAGATACGCAGTATTTT. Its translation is CATRAAGGADTQYF. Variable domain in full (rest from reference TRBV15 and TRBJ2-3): DAMVIQNPRYQVTQFGKPVTLSCSQTLNHNVMYWYQQKSSQAPKLLFHYYDKDFNNEADTPDNFQSRRPNTSFCFLDIRSPGLGDTAMYLCATRAAGGADTQYFGPGTRLTVL.

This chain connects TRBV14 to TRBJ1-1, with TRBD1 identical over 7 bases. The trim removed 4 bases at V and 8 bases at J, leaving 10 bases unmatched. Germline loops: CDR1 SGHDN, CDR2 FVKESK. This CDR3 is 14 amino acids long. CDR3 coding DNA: TGTGCCAGCAGCCCGACAGGGACCGGGATGGAAGCTTTCTTT. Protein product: CASSPTGTGMEAFF.

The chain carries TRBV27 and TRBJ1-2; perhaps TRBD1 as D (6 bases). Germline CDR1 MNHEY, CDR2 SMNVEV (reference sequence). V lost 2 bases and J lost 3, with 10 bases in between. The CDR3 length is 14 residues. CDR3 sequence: CASSLGGGDYGYTF. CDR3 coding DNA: TGTGCCAGCAGTTTAGGCGGGGGCGACTATGGCTACACCTTC.

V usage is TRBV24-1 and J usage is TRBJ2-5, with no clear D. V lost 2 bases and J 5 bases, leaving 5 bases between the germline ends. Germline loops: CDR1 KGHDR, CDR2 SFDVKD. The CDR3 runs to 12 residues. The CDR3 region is CATSDSRETQYF. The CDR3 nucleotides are TGTGCCACCAGTGATTCCCGGGAGACCCAGTACTTC.

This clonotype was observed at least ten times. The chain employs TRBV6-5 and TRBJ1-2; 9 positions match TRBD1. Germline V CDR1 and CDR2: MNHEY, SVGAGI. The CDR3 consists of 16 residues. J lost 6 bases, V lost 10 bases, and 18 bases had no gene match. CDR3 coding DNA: TGTGCCACGGGGTACCCACCGGCGGGACAGGGTCATGGCTACACCTTC. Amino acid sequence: CATGYPPAGQGHGYTF.

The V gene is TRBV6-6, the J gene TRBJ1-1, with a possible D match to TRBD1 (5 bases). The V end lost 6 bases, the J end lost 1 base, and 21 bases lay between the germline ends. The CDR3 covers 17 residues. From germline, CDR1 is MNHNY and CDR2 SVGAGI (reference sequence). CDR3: CASSRTQSGLSNTEAFF. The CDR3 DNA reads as TGTGCCAGCAGCCGCACGCAATCGGGACTCTCGAACACTGAAGCTTTCTTT.

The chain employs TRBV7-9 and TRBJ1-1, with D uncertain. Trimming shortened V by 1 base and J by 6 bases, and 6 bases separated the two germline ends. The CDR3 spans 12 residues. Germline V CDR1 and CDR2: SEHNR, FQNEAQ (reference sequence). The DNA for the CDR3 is TGTGCCAGCAGCTTAGATGTCGCTGAAGCTTTCTTT. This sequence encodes CASSLDVAEAFF.

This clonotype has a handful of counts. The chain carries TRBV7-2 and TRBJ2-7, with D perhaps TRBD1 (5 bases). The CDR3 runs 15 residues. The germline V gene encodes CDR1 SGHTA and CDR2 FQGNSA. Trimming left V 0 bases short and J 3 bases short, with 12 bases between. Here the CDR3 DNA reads TGTGCCAGCAGCTTAGCGCCACCAGGGTTCTACGAGCAGTACTTC. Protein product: CASSLAPPGFYEQYF.

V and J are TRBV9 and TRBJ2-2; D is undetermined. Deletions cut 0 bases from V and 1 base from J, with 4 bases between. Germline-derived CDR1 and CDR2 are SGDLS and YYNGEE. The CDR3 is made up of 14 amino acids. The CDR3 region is CASSVGWNTGELFF. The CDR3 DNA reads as TGTGCCAGCAGCGTAGGGTGGAACACCGGGGAGCTGTTTTTT.

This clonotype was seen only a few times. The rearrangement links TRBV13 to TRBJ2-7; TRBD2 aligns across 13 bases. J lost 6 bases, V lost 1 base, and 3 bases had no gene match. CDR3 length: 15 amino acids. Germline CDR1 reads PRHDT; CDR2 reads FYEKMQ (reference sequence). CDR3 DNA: TGTGCCAGCAGCTTAGCGGGACTAGCGGGAATCGAGCAGTACTTC. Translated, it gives CASSLAGLAGIEQYF.

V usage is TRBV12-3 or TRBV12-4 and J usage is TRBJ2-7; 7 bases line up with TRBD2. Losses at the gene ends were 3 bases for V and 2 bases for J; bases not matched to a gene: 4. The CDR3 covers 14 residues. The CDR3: CASSFAGVAYEQYF. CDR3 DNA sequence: TGTGCCAGCAGTTTCGCGGGAGTGGCCTACGAGCAGTACTTC.

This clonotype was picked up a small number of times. CDR3 region: CASSQDGTRGNTIYF. In DNA form, the CDR3 reads TGTGCCAGCAGCCAAGACGGGACTAGAGGAAACACCATATATTTT. The rearrangement uses TRBV3-1 and TRBJ1-3; perhaps TRBD1 as D (5 bases). The germline gives CDR1 LGHDT, CDR2 YNNKEL (reference sequence). Trimming stripped 0 bases from V and 4 bases from J, with 10 bases between. The CDR3 covers 15 residues.

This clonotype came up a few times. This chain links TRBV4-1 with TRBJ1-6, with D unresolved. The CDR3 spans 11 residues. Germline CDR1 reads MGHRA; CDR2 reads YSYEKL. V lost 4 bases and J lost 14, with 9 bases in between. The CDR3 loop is CASSPGISLHF. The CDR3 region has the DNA TGCGCCAGCAGCCCGGGGATTTCCCTCCACTTT.